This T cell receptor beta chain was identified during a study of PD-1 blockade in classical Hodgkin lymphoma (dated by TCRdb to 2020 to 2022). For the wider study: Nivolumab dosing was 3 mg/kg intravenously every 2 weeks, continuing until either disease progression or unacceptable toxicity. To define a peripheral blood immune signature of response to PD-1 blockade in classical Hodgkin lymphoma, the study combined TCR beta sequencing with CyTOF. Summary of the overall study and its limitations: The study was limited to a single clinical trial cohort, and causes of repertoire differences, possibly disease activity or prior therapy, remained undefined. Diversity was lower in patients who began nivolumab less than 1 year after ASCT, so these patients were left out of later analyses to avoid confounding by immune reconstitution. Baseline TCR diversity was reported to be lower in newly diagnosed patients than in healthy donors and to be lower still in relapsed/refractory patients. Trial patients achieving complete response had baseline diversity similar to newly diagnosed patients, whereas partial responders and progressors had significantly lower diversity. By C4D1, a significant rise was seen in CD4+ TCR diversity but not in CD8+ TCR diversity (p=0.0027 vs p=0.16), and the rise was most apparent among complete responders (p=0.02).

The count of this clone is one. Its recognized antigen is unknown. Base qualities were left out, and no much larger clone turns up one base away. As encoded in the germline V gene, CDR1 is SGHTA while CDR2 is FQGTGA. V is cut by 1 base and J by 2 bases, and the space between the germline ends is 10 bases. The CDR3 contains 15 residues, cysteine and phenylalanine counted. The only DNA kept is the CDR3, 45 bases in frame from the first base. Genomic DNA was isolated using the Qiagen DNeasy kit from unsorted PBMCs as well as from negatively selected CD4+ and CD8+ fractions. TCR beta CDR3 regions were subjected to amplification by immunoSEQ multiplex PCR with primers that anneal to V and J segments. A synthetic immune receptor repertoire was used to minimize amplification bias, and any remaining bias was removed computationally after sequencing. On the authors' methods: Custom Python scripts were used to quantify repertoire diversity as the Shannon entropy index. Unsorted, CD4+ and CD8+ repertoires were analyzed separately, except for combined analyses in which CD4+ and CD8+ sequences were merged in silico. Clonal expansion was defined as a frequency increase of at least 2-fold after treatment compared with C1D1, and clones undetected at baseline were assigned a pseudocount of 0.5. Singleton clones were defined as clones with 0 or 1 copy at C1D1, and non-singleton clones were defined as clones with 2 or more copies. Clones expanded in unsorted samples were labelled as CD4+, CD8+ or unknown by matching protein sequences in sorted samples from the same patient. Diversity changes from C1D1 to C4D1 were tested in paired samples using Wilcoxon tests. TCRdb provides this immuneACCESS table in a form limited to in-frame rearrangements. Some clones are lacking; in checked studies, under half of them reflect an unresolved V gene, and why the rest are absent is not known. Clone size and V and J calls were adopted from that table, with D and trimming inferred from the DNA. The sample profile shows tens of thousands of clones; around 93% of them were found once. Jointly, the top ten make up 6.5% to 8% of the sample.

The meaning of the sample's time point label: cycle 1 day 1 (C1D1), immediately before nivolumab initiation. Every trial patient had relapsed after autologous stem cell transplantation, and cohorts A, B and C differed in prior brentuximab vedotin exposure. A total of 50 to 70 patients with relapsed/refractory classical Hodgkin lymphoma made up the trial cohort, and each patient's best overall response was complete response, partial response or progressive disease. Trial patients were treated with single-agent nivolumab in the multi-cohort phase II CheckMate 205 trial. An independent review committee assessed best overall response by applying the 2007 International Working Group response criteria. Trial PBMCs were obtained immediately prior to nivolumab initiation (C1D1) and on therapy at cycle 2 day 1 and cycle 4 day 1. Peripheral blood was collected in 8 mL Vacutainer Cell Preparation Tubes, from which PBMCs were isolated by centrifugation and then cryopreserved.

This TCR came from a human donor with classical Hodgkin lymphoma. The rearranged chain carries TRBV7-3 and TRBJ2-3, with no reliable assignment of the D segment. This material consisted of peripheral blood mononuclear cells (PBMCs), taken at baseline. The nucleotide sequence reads TGTGCCAGCAGCTTAAGTCCTTCGGCCACAGATACGCAGTATTTT. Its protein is CASSLSPSATDTQYF.